These 2 T cell receptor beta chains share one sample of origin, sequenced in a study of T cell responses to AZD1222 COVID-19 vaccine. TCRdb's copy holds only in-frame clones and misses some; the assay was immunoSEQ multiplex PCR. The data contain about 110,000 clones, around 89% of them singletons. The material sequenced was peripheral blood, taken on day 0 of AZD1222 vaccination. Receptor source: an adult in good health.

This rearrangement joins TRBV2 to TRBJ2-7; a weak D match, TRBD1 (6 bases). The V gene lost 2 bases and the J gene lost 3 bases, with 14 bases spanning the gap. The CDR3 is 15 residues long. Looked up from germline, CDR1 is SNHLY and CDR2 is FYNNEI. In DNA, the CDR3 is TGTGCCAGCAGTGAATCAGGGGTTTCGGGCTACGAGCAGTACTTC. Protein product: CASSESGVSGYEQYF. Drawing the rest from reference TRBV2 and TRBJ2-7, the complete variable domain is EPEVTQTPSHQVTQMGQEVILRCVPISNHLYFYWYRQILGQKVEFLVSFYNNEISEKSEIFDDQFSVERPDGSNFTLKIRSTKLEDSAMYFCASSESGVSGYEQYFGPGTRLTVT.

This chain links TRBV6-5 with TRBJ2-5; D gene ambiguous. CDR3 length equals 14 residues. The germline gives CDR1 MNHEY, CDR2 SVGAGI. Trimming stripped 3 bases from V and 0 bases from J, with 8 bases between. DNA for the CDR3: TGTGCCAGCAGTTATAGGGCCCACCAAGAGACCCAGTACTTC. Translating it yields CASSYRAHQETQYF.